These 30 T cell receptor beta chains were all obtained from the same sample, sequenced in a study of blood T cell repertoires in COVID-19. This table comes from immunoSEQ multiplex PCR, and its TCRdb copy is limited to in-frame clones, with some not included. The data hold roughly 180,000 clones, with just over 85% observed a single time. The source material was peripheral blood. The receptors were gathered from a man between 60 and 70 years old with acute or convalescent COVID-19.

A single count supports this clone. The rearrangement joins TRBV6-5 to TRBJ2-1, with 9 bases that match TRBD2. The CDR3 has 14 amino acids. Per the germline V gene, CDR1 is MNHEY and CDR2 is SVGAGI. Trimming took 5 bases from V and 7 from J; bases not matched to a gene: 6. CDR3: CASSLAGRENEQFF. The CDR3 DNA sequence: TGTGCCAGCAGTCTAGCGGGAAGGGAAAATGAGCAGTTCTTC.

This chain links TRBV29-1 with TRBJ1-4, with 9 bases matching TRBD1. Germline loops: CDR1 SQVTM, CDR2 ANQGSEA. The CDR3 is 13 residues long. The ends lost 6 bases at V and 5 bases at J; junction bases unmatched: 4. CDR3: CSVDGQGNEKLFF. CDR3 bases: TGCAGCGTCGACGGACAGGGGAATGAAAAACTGTTTTTT.

As DNA, the CDR3 is TGTGCCAGCAGCCCGACTGTTCCCTACGAGCAGTACTTC. The encoded protein is CASSPTVPYEQYF. This chain connects TRBV7-9 to TRBJ2-7; D is uncertain. CDR1 is SEHNR, CDR2 FQNEAQ, per germline (reference sequence). This CDR3 spans 13 amino acids. V lost 5 bases to trimming and J lost 2 bases, with 10 bases between them.

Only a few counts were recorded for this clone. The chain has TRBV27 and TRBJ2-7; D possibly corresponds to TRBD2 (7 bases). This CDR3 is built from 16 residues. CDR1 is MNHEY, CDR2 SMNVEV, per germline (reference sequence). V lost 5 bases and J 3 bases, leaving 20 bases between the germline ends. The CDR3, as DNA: TGTGCCAGCAGTAAGGGGAGGGGGAGTCACTTCTACGAGCAGTACTTC. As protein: CASSKGRGSHFYEQYF.

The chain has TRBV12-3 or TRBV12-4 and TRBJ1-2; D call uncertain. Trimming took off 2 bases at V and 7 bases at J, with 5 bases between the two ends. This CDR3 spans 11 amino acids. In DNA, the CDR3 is TGTGCCAGCAGTTTACTCGGTGGCTACACCTTC. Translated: CASSLLGGYTF.

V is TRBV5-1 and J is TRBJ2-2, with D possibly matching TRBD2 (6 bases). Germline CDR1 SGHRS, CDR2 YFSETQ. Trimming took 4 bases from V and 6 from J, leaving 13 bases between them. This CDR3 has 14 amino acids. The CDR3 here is CASSTTRRAGELFF. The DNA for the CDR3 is TGCGCCAGCAGCACGACTAGACGTGCCGGGGAGCTGTTTTTT.

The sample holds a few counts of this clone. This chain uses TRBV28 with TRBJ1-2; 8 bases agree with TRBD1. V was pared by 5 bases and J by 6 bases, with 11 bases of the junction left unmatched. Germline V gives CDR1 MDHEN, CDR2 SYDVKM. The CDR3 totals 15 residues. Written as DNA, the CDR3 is TGTGCCAGCAGTCAGACTCTGGACAGGGACGATGGCTACACCTTC. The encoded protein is CASSQTLDRDDGYTF.

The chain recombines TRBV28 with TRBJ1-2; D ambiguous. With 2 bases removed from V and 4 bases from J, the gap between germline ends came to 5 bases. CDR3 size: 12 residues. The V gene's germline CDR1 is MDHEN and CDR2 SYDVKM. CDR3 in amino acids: CASSLPSYGYTF. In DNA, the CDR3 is TGTGCCAGCAGTTTACCCAGCTATGGCTACACCTTC.

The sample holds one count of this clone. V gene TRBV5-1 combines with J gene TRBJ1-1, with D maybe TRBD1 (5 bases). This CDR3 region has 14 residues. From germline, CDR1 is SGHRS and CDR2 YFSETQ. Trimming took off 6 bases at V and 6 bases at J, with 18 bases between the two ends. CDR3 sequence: CASILLPGDAEAFF. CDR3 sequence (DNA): TGCGCCAGCATCCTCCTTCCGGGGGATGCTGAAGCTTTCTTT.

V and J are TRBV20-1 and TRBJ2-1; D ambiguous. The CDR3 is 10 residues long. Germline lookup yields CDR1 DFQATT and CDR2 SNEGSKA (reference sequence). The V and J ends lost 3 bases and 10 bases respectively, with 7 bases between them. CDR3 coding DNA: TGCAGTGCTAGTTTCGGGGAGCAGTTCTTC. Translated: CSASFGEQFF.

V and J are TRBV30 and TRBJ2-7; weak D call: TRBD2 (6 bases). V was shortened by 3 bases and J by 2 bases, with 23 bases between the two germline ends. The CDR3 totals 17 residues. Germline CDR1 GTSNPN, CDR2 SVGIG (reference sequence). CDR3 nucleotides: TGTGCCTGGAGCCCCGCGGCGCGGGGAGGCCCCCCCTACGAGCAGTACTTC. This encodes CAWSPAARGGPPYEQYF. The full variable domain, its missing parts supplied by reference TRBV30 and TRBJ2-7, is SQTIHQWPATLVQPVGSPLSLECTVEGTSNPNLYWYRQAAGRGLQLLFYSVGIGQISSEVPQNLSASRPQDRQFILSSKKLLLSDSGFYLCAWSPAARGGPPYEQYFGPGTRLTVT.

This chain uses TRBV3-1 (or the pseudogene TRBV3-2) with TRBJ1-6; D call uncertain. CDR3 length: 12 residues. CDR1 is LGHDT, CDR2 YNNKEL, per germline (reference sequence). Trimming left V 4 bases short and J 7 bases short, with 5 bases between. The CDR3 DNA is TGTGCCAGCAGCCTTTTAAATTCACCCCTCCACTTT. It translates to CASSLLNSPLHF.

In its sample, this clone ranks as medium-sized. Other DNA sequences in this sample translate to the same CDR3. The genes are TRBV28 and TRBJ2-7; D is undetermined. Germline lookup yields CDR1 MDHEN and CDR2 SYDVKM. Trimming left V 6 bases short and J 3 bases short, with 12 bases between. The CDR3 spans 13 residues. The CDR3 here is CASRLPPRYEQYF. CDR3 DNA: TGTGCCAGCAGGTTACCCCCCCGCTACGAGCAGTACTTC.

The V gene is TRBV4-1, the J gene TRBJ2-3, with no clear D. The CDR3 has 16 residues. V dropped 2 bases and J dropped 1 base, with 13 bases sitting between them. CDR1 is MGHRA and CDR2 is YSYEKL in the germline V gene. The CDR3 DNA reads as TGCGCCAGCAGCCAACGACTCGTTATCGGCACAGATACGCAGTATTTT. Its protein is CASSQRLVIGTDTQYF.

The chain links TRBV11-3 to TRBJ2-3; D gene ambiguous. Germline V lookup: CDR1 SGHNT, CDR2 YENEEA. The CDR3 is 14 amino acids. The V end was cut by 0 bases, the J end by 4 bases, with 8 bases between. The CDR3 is CASSLEGPADTQYF. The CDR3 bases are TGTGCCAGCAGCTTAGAGGGCCCCGCAGATACGCAGTATTTT.

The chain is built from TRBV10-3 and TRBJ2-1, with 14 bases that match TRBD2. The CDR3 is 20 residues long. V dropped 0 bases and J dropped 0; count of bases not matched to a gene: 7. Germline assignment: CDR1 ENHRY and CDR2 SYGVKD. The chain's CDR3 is CAISESAGLAGVSSYNEQFF. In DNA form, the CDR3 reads TGTGCCATCAGTGAGTCCGCGGGACTAGCGGGGGTTAGCTCCTACAATGAGCAGTTCTTC.

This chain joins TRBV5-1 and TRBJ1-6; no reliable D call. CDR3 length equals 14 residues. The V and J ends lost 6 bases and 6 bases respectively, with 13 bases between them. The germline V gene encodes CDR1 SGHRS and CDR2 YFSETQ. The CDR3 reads CASKAGLANSPLHF. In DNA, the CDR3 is TGCGCCAGCAAGGCGGGGTTGGCTAATTCACCCCTCCACTTT.

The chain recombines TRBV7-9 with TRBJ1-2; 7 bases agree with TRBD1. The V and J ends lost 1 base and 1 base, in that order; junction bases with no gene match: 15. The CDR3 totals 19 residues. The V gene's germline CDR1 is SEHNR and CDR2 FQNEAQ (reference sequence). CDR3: CASSLDVRQGRGDNYGYTF. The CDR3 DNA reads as TGTGCCAGCAGCTTAGACGTACGACAGGGCAGGGGGGATAACTATGGCTACACCTTC.

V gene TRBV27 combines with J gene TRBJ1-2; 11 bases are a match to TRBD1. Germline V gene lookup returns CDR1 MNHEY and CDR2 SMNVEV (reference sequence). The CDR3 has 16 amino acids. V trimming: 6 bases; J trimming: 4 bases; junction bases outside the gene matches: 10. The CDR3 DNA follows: TGTGCCAGCAGGCCCTTGGGGACAGGGGGGATCTATGGCTACACCTTC. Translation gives CASRPLGTGGIYGYTF.

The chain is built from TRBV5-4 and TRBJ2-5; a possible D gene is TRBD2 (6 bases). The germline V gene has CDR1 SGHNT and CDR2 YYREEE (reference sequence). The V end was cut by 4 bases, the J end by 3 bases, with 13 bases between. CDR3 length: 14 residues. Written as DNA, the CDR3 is TGTGCCAGCAGCCCAGCGGGCAGAAAAGAGACCCAGTACTTC. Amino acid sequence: CASSPAGRKETQYF.

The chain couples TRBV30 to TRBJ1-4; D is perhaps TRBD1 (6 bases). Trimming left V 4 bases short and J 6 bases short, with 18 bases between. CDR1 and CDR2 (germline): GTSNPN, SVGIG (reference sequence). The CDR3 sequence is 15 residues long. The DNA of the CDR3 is TGTGCCTGGAAGGGGCGGCAGGGGAGTTATGAAAAACTGTTTTTT. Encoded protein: CAWKGRQGSYEKLFF. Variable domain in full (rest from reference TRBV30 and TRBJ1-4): SQTIHQWPATLVQPVGSPLSLECTVEGTSNPNLYWYRQAAGRGLQLLFYSVGIGQISSEVPQNLSASRPQDRQFILSSKKLLLSDSGFYLCAWKGRQGSYEKLFFGSGTQLSVL.

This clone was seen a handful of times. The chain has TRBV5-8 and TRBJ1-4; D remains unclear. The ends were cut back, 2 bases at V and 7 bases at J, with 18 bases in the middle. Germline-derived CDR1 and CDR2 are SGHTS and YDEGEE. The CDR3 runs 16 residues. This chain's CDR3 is CASSLDSYRGAEKLFF. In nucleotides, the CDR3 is TGTGCCAGCAGCTTAGACTCATATAGAGGTGCTGAAAAACTGTTTTTT.

In DNA, the CDR3 is TGTGCCAGCAGTCCCGGGGGGGGCACTGAAGCTTTCTTT. Translated: CASSPGGGTEAFF. V usage is TRBV12-3 or TRBV12-4 and J usage is TRBJ1-1, with a tentative D call TRBD1 (5 bases). The CDR3 runs to 13 residues. V lost 5 bases to trimming and J lost 4 bases, with 11 bases between them.

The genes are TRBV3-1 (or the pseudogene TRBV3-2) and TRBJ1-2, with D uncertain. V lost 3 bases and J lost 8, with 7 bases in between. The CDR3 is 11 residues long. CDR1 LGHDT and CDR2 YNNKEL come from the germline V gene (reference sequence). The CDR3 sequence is CASSQGGGYTF. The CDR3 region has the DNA TGTGCCAGCAGCCAGGGAGGCGGCTACACCTTC.

The CDR3 sequence is CASSLEGPVYNEQFF. The CDR3 DNA reads TGTGCCAGCAGCTTGGAGGGGCCCGTCTACAATGAGCAGTTCTTC. The V and J genes are TRBV5-5 and TRBJ2-1, with D maybe TRBD1 (5 bases). The CDR3 is 15 residues long. The V gene lost 0 bases and the J gene lost 3 bases, with 10 bases spanning the gap. CDR1 and CDR2 (germline): SGHKS, YYEKEE (reference sequence).

The CDR3: CASSWTGGQETQYF. CDR3 sequence (DNA): TGTGCCAGCAGTTGGACGGGAGGTCAAGAGACCCAGTACTTC. The chain has TRBV28 and TRBJ2-5; 7 bases are a match to TRBD2. From germline, CDR1 is MDHEN and CDR2 SYDVKM. V shed 4 bases, J shed 2 bases, and the junction held 4 bases outside the gene matches. There are 14 residues in the CDR3.

The CDR3 loop reads CASSLFNLGMGAQQFF. The DNA of the CDR3 is TGTGCCAGCAGTTTATTTAATTTAGGTATGGGGGCCCAGCAGTTCTTC. V is TRBV27 and J is TRBJ2-1; D possibly corresponds to TRBD1 (6 bases). The V end was cut by 1 base, the J end by 11 bases, with 21 bases between. The CDR3 has 16 amino acids. Germline values: CDR1 MNHEY, CDR2 SMNVEV (reference sequence).

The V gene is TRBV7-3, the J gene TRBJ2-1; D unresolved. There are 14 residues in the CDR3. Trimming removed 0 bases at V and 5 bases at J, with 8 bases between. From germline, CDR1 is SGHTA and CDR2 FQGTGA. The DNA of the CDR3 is TGTGCCAGCAGCTTAACGCCAGGCAACAATGAGCAGTTCTTC. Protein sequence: CASSLTPGNNEQFF.

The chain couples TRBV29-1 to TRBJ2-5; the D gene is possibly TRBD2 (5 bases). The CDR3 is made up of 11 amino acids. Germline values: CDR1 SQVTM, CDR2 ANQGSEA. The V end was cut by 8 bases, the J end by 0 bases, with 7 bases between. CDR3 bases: TGCAGCACCGGGAACCAAGAGACCCAGTACTTC. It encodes CSTGNQETQYF.

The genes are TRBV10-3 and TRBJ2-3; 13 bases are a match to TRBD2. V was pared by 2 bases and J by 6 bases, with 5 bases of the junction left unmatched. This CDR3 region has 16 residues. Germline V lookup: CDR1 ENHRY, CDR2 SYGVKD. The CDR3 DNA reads TGTGCCATCAGTGAGGGACTAGCGGGAGCAGGGGATACGCAGTATTTT. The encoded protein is CAISEGLAGAGDTQYF.